The 31 T cell receptor beta chains below all came from one sample that was sequenced in a study of T cell responses to AZD1222 COVID-19 vaccine. Produced via immunoSEQ multiplex PCR; TCRdb's table is partial and in-frame only. There are about 200,000 clones in the sample; approximately 94% occur only once, and 1% lies in the top ten. Sequenced material: peripheral blood, taken 28 days after the second AZD1222 dose. The source is an adult who received the AZD1222 COVID-19 vaccine.

The chain employs TRBV5-4 and TRBJ2-7; a possible D gene is TRBD2 (7 bases). CDR1 is SGHNT, CDR2 YYREEE, per germline (reference sequence). V was clipped by 2 bases and J by 5 bases, with 23 bases between them. The CDR3 is 17 amino acids. The CDR3: CASSLPAGAGIRNEQYF. The CDR3 DNA follows: TGTGCCAGCAGCTTACCCGCGGGGGCGGGGATCAGGAACGAGCAGTACTTC.

The genes are TRBV18 and TRBJ2-4; TRBD1 matches 10 bases. Germline lookup yields CDR1 KGHSH and CDR2 LQKENI. V lost 4 bases, J lost 8 bases, and 8 bases stayed unmatched. CDR3 length equals 15 residues. The CDR3 DNA is TGTGCCAGCTCACTTCAGACAGGGGGCAAGGACATTCAGTACTTC. It yields the protein CASSLQTGGKDIQYF.

This clone was recorded only once. This chain joins TRBV7-2 and TRBJ2-5, with D hard to call. The germline CDR1 and CDR2 sequences are SGHTA and FQGNSA. This CDR3 has 13 residues. Trimming cost V 2 bases and J 4 bases, with 8 bases left between them. DNA for the CDR3: TGTGCCAGCAGCTTACAAGCGTTAGAGACCCAGTACTTC. Translated, it gives CASSLQALETQYF.

Worth noting for this clone: The junction and the germline gene differ at one end; a read error may be behind it. The chain uses TRBV5-6 and TRBJ1-3; TRBD1 matches 9 bases. Germline V gene sequence: CDR1 SGHDT, CDR2 YYEEEE. The CDR3 length is 15 residues. Here the CDR3 reads CASRGQGSSGNTIYF. CDR3 sequence (DNA): TGTGCGAGCAGGGGACAGGGCAGCTCTGGAAACACCATATATTTT.

The chain recombines TRBV2 with TRBJ2-7, with D hard to call. The CDR3 totals 14 residues. Germline V gene data show CDR1 as SNHLY and CDR2 as FYNNEI. Trimming shortened V by 6 bases and J by 0 bases, and 12 bases separated the two germline ends. The CDR3: CASRARTVSYEQYF. CDR3 nucleotide sequence: TGTGCCAGCAGGGCTAGGACGGTCTCCTACGAGCAGTACTTC.

The J gene is TRBJ1-6, the V gene TRBV12-5; TRBD1 agrees at 7 bases. Germline V gene lookup returns CDR1 LGHNT and CDR2 FRNRAP. The CDR3 consists of 17 residues. Trimming removed 1 base from V and 7 bases from J; junction bases left unmatched: 10. CDR3 residues: CASGLEPTGTANSPLHF. The CDR3 DNA sequence: TGTGCTAGTGGTTTGGAGCCTACCGGGACAGCAAATTCACCCCTCCACTTT. Drawing the rest from reference TRBV12-5 and TRBJ1-6, the complete variable domain is DARVTQTPRHKVTEMGQEVTMRCQPILGHNTVFWYRQTMMQGLELLAYFRNRAPLDDSGMPKDRFSAEMPDATLATLKIQPSEPRDSAVYFCASGLEPTGTANSPLHFGNGTRLTVT.

The chain links TRBV6-5 to TRBJ2-2; TRBD1 matches 9 bases. Trimming removed 6 bases from V and 4 bases from J; junction bases left unmatched: 6. The CDR3 consists of 15 residues. Germline V gene sequence: CDR1 MNHEY, CDR2 SVGAGI. This CDR3 reads CASRGQGISTGELFF. Here the CDR3 DNA reads TGTGCCAGCAGGGGACAGGGTATAAGCACCGGGGAGCTGTTTTTT.

The chain uses TRBV4-2 and TRBJ1-2, with 11 positions matching TRBD1. In germline, CDR1 is LGHNA, CDR2 YNFKEQ. Losses at the gene ends were 4 bases for V and 6 bases for J; bases not matched to a gene: 1. This CDR3 comprises 13 residues. The CDR3 reads CASSPGQGDGYTF. The CDR3 DNA follows: TGTGCCAGCAGCCCGGGACAGGGGGATGGCTACACCTTC.

The chain uses TRBV6-1 and TRBJ1-4; a possible D gene is TRBD1 (5 bases). Germline V gene sequence: CDR1 MNHNS, CDR2 SASEGT. Trimming removed 2 bases at V and 5 bases at J, with 12 bases between. This CDR3 is built from 15 residues. The DNA of the CDR3 is TGTGCCAGCAGTGAAAGCGGGGCGTTCAATGAAAAACTGTTTTTT. Translating it yields CASSESGAFNEKLFF.

This rearrangement joins TRBV5-1 to TRBJ2-1; 12 nucleotides agree with TRBD2. CDR1 and CDR2 from the germline V gene are SGHRS and YFSETQ. Unmatched junction bases numbered 6, after V lost 0 bases and J lost 8 bases. The CDR3 runs 16 residues. CDR3 nucleotides: TGCGCCAGCAGCTTGGCCCTAGCGGGGGGGAGCGATGAGCAGTTCTTC. Translating gives CASSLALAGGSDEQFF.

The chain recombines TRBV5-3 with TRBJ1-1; no firm D call. TRBV5-3 qualifies as an ORF whose function is uncertain. V was clipped by 2 bases and J by 7 bases, with 3 bases between them. The CDR3 extends over 10 amino acids. CDR3 DNA: TGTGCCAGAAGCTTAGTTGAAGCTTTCTTT. This sequence encodes CARSLVEAFF.

This CDR3 is CASSYPRVVNDGELFF. CDR3 coding DNA: TGTGCCAGCAGTTACCCCAGGGTAGTTAATGACGGGGAGCTGTTTTTT. V gene TRBV6-5 combines with J gene TRBJ2-2, with D maybe TRBD1 (5 bases). CDR3 length: 16 residues. Germline V gene lookup returns CDR1 MNHEY and CDR2 SVGAGI. The V gene lost 2 bases and the J gene lost 7 bases, with 17 bases spanning the gap.

The chain combines TRBV13 with TRBJ1-2; perhaps TRBD1 as D (6 bases). The CDR3 runs 15 residues. V was clipped by 3 bases and J by 4 bases, with 15 bases between them. CDR1 is PRHDT, CDR2 FYEKMQ, per germline (reference sequence). CDR3 DNA sequence: TGTGCCAGCAGCTTTGAGAACAGGGTCGTCTATGGCTACACCTTC. Its protein product is CASSFENRVVYGYTF.

This clone was detected once. This sequence joins TRBV5-5 and TRBJ1-3; D is unclear. The germline V and J ends were trimmed by 2 bases and 0 bases, with 9 bases remaining between them. The CDR3 is made up of 15 amino acids. The germline gives CDR1 SGHKS, CDR2 YYEKEE (reference sequence). The DNA for the CDR3 is TGTGCCAGCAGCTTAGTACAGCACTCTGGAAACACCATATATTTT. Translation: CASSLVQHSGNTIYF.

The chain recombines TRBV6-1 with TRBJ1-5, with 8 bases identical to TRBD1. Trimming removed 5 bases from V and 5 bases from J; junction bases left unmatched: 14. Germline V gene data show CDR1 as MNHNS and CDR2 as SASEGT. This CDR3 comprises 17 residues. CDR3 in DNA: TGTGCCAGCAGTAAAGGGTTCATCCAGGGGGCCGATCAGCCCCAGCATTTT. Its protein is CASSKGFIQGADQPQHF.

V is TRBV5-5 and J is TRBJ1-5, with 9 bases matching TRBD1. Germline values: CDR1 SGHKS, CDR2 YYEKEE (reference sequence). CDR3 length: 16 amino acids. The trim removed 0 bases at V and 4 bases at J, leaving 5 bases unmatched. The CDR3 nucleotides read TGTGCCAGCAGCTTGGATTCCGGGACAGGGAATCAGCCCCAGCATTTT. Its translation: CASSLDSGTGNQPQHF.

V usage is TRBV3-1 (or the pseudogene TRBV3-2) and J usage is TRBJ2-5, with TRBD1 identical over 12 bases. The length of the CDR3 is 15 residues. V dropped 4 bases and J dropped 3; count of bases not matched to a gene: 3. The germline V gene encodes CDR1 LGHDT and CDR2 YNNKEL (reference sequence). The CDR3 spells CASSRGTGGEETQYF. CDR3 coding DNA: TGTGCCAGCAGCCGCGGGACAGGGGGCGAAGAGACCCAGTACTTC.

The chain carries TRBV2 and TRBJ2-7; a weak D match, TRBD2 (5 bases). Germline V gives CDR1 SNHLY, CDR2 FYNNEI. CDR3 size: 14 residues. V lost 4 bases and J lost 2, with 12 bases in between. CDR3: CASSGNGIPYEQYF. The CDR3 coding sequence is TGTGCCAGCAGTGGCAACGGGATACCCTACGAGCAGTACTTC.

The chain joins TRBV6-5 to TRBJ1-1; no clear D gene. V lost 6 bases to trimming and J lost 5 bases, with 10 bases between them. In germline, CDR1 is MNHEY, CDR2 SVGAGI. There are 12 residues in the CDR3. DNA for the CDR3: TGTGCCAGCAGGGTAGGGTTGACTGAAGCTTTCTTT. This sequence encodes CASRVGLTEAFF.

This sequence joins TRBV3-1 (or the pseudogene TRBV3-2) and TRBJ1-2, with 9 bases aligning to TRBD1. CDR3 length equals 15 residues. The V segment lost 6 bases and the J segment 4 bases; nucleotides outside the gene matches: 9. Germline loops: CDR1 LGHDT, CDR2 YNNKEL (reference sequence). The CDR3: CASSVTGGGSYGYTF. Here the CDR3 DNA reads TGTGCCAGCAGTGTCACAGGGGGCGGGAGCTATGGCTACACCTTC.

This clone was seen just once. V and J are TRBV25-1 and TRBJ2-5; 9 nucleotides agree with TRBD1. This CDR3 is 15 amino acids long. The V and J ends lost 6 bases and 5 bases, in that order; junction bases with no gene match: 10. Germline CDR1 MGHDK, CDR2 SYGVNS. Here the CDR3 reads CASSRPGQGGETQYF. As DNA, the CDR3 is TGTGCCAGCAGCAGACCGGGACAGGGTGGGGAGACCCAGTACTTC.

The chain carries TRBV29-1 and TRBJ1-5, with 9 bases that match TRBD1. The V gene end was trimmed by 4 bases and the J gene end by 3 bases; junction bases not matched to a gene: 7. The CDR3 loop spans 15 amino acids. The germline CDR1 and CDR2 sequences are SQVTM and ANQGSEA. The CDR3 region has the DNA TGCAGCGTTGCCCCGGGGACAGGGAACAATCAGCCCCAGCATTTT. Translation: CSVAPGTGNNQPQHF.

This rearrangement joins TRBV3-1 (or the pseudogene TRBV3-2) to TRBJ2-1; D remains ambiguous. Germline V gene sequence: CDR1 LGHDT, CDR2 YNNKEL (reference sequence). The CDR3 sequence is 11 residues long. The V end lost 10 bases, the J end lost 2 bases, and 6 bases lay between the germline ends. The CDR3: CANQTYNEQFF. In DNA form, the CDR3 reads TGTGCCAACCAAACCTACAATGAGCAGTTCTTC.

This chain uses TRBV28 with TRBJ1-2; no reliable D call. The CDR3 runs to 12 residues. V lost 2 bases to trimming and J lost 5 bases, with 6 bases between them. The germline V gene encodes CDR1 MDHEN and CDR2 SYDVKM. The CDR3: CASSLQFYGYTF. The CDR3 DNA reads TGTGCCAGCAGTTTACAATTTTATGGCTACACCTTC.

The CDR3 loop reads CASSLQGMNTEAFF. CDR3 sequence (DNA): TGTGCCAGTAGTCTCCAGGGAATGAACACTGAAGCTTTCTTT. V usage is TRBV19 and J usage is TRBJ1-1; the D gene is possibly TRBD1 (5 bases). The CDR3 is 14 amino acids. Per germline, CDR1 LNHDA and CDR2 SQIVND (reference sequence). V was pared by 5 bases and J by 0 bases, with 10 bases between.

V gene TRBV19 combines with J gene TRBJ1-5; no clear D gene. CDR1 LNHDA and CDR2 SQIVND come from the germline V gene (reference sequence). CDR3 size: 14 residues. V was pared by 4 bases and J by 5 bases, with 12 bases between. The CDR3 nucleotides read TGTGCCAGTAGTACCCGGGTCCCGCATCAGCCCCAGCATTTT. Protein: CASSTRVPHQPQHF.

This chain connects TRBV18 to TRBJ1-5, with a weak D call TRBD1 (6 bases). CDR3 length: 13 residues. Per the germline V gene, CDR1 is KGHSH and CDR2 is LQKENI. The V end was cut by 5 bases, the J end by 5 bases, with 10 bases between. The CDR3 DNA reads as TGTGCCAGCTCAACTCGGACAGATCAGCCCCAGCATTTT. Translation gives CASSTRTDQPQHF. The full variable domain, rest sourced from reference TRBV18 and TRBJ1-5, is NAGVMQNPRHLVRRRGQEARLRCSPMKGHSHVYWYRQLPEEGLKFMVYLQKENIIDESGMPKERFSAEFPKEGPSILRIQQVVRGDSAAYFCASSTRTDQPQHFGDGTRLSIL.

The chain employs TRBV5-6 and TRBJ2-5; D may match TRBD1 or TRBD2 (6 bases each). The CDR3 runs to 16 residues. Trimming shortened V by 4 bases and J by 1 base, and 17 bases separated the two germline ends. Germline values: CDR1 SGHDT, CDR2 YYEEEE. DNA for the CDR3: TGTGCCAGCAGCCCGGGACTTCAGGGGCGCCAAGAGACCCAGTACTTC. Amino acids: CASSPGLQGRQETQYF.

The CDR3 coding sequence is TGTGCCAGCAGCCGCACTCAGGGGTCTCAGCCCCAGCATTTT. This encodes CASSRTQGSQPQHF. The J gene is TRBJ1-5, the V gene TRBV7-8; the D gene is possibly TRBD1 (6 bases). The CDR3 extends over 14 amino acids. Looked up from germline, CDR1 is SGHVS and CDR2 is FQNEAQ. V lost 5 bases to trimming and J lost 6 bases, with 14 bases between them.

The chain joins TRBV2 to TRBJ1-2; 7 bases are a match to TRBD1. Germline loops: CDR1 SNHLY, CDR2 FYNNEI. The CDR3 sequence is 12 residues long. After removal of 7 bases from V and 8 bases from J, the junction contained 7 bases not matched to a gene. Here the CDR3 reads CASKDRVEGYTF. The DNA of the CDR3 is TGTGCCAGCAAAGACAGGGTGGAGGGCTACACCTTC.

The genes are TRBV6-6 and TRBJ2-5; D may match TRBD1 or TRBD2 (6 bases each). With 2 bases removed from V and 2 bases from J, the gap between germline ends came to 12 bases. This CDR3 is built from 15 residues. The V gene's germline CDR1 is MNHNY and CDR2 SVGAGI (reference sequence). Here the CDR3 DNA reads TGTGCCAGCAGTTACGGAAAGGGGGGTCAAGAGACCCAGTACTTC. Its translation: CASSYGKGGQETQYF.